This T cell receptor beta chain was retrieved from a study of metastatic and nonmetastatic thyroid tumors. As originally analysed: Variation in CDR3 across clinicopathological groups served as the basis for constructing a distant-metastasis classifier in papillary thyroid cancer. MiXCR re-clonotyped the PCR reads for TCRdb. The V and J calls and clone size come from TCRdb's table, not from the authors' own analysis. The sample yields some 15,000 clones, approximately 30% seen once. CDR1 LNHDA and CDR2 SQIVND come from the germline V gene (reference sequence). The CDR3 is 15 amino acids. The V end was cut by 5 bases, the J end by 8 bases, with 16 bases between. Only a few counts were recorded for this clone. Patients were all untreated before their thyroid surgery.

This chain uses TRBV19 with TRBJ1-6; D ambiguous. Sequencing was performed on tumor tissue. The clonotype was recovered from a female donor with papillary thyroid cancer or a benign thyroid nodule (not recorded which). Some clones in this sample may be carry-over from other donors' samples. CDR3 in DNA: TGTGCCAGTAGTTCGCCATCGCGACTGTATTCACCCCTCCACTTT. It translates to CASSSPSRLYSPLHF. Based on the CDR3 plus reference TRBV19 and TRBJ1-6, the full variable domain is DGGITQSPKYLFRKEGQNVTLSCEQNLNHDAMYWYRQDPGQGLRLIYYSQIVNDFQKGDIAEGYSVSREKKESFPLTVTSAQKNPTAFYLCASSSPSRLYSPLHFGNGTRLTVT.